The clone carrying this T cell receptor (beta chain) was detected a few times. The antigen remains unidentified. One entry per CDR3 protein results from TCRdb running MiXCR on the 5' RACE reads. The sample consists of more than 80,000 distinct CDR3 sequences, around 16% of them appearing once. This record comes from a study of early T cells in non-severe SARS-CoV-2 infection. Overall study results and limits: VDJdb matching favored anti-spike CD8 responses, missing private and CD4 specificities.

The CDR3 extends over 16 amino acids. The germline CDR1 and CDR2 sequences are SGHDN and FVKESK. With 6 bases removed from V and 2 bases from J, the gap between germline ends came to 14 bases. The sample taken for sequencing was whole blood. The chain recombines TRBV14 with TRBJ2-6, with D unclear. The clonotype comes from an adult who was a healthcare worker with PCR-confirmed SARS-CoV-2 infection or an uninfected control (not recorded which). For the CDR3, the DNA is TGTGCCAGCAGTCAGACACCGGTACCTGGGGCCAACGTCCTGACTTTC. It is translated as CASSQTPVPGANVLTF.